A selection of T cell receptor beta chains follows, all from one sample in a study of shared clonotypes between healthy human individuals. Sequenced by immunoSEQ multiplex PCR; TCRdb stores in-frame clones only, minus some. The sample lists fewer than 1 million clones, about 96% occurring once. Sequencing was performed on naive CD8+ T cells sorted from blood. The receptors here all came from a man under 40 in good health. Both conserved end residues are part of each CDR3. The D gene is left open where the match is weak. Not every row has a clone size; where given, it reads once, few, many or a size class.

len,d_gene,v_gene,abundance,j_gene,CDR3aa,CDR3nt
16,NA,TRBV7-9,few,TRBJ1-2,CASSDPNRDRVDGYTF,TGTGCCAGCAGCGACCCTAACAGGGATAGGGTGGATGGCTACACCTTC
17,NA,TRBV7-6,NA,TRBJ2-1,CASSLDSPASSYNEQFF,TGTGCCAGCAGCTTAGACAGTCCAGCGAGCTCCTACAATGAGCAGTTCTTC
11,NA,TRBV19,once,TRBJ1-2,CASNGGSGYTF,TGTGCCAGTAACGGGGGATCTGGCTACACCTTC
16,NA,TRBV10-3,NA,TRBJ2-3,CAISESMDSNPDTQYF,TGTGCCATCAGTGAGTCGATGGATTCTAATCCGGATACGCAGTATTTT
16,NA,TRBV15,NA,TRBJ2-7,CATSSILGTSAYEQYF,TGTGCCACCAGCAGTATACTGGGGACCTCAGCCTACGAGCAGTACTTC
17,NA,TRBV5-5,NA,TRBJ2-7,CASSLAAVPGVSYEQYF,TGTGCCAGCAGCTTGGCTGCCGTCCCGGGAGTCTCCTACGAGCAGTACTTC
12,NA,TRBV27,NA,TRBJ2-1,CASSGSYNEQFF,TGTGCCAGCTCGGGCTCCTACAATGAGCAGTTCTTC
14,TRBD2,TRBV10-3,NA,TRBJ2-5,CAISESGSSGSRHF,TGTGCCATCAGTGAGTCTGGGTCTAGCGGGTCCCGGCACTTC
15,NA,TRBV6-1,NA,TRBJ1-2,CASEDPQLFNYGYTF,TGTGCCAGCGAGGACCCCCAGCTTTTTAACTATGGCTACACCTTC
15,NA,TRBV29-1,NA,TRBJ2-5,CSVEEGRRSRETQYF,TGCAGCGTTGAAGAGGGTAGGAGGTCCCGAGAGACCCAGTACTTC
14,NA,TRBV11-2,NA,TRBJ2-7,CASSYQGVTYEQYF,TGTGCCAGCAGCTATCAGGGTGTGACTTACGAGCAGTACTTC
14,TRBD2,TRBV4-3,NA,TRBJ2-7,CASSQGAGGGEQYF,TGCGCCAGCAGCCAAGGCGCGGGAGGGGGCGAGCAGTACTTC
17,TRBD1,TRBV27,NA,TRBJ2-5,CASRKGTGLGRKETQYF,TGTGCCAGCAGAAAGGGGACAGGTCTCGGTCGGAAAGAGACCCAGTACTTC
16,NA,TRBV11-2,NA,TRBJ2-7,CASSSTRPGHTYEQYF,TGTGCCAGCAGCTCTACCCGCCCGGGACATACCTACGAGCAGTACTTC
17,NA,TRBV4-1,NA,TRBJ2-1,CASSHDYLNVGYNEQFF,TGCGCCAGCAGCCACGATTACTTAAACGTGGGTTACAATGAGCAGTTCTTC
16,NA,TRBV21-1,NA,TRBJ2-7,CASSFNRGQGPHEQYF,TGTGCCAGCAGCTTCAATAGGGGACAGGGGCCCCACGAGCAGTACTTC
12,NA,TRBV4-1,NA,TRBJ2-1,CASSGGINEQFF,TGCGCCAGCAGCGGGGGCATTAATGAGCAGTTCTTC
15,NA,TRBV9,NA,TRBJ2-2,CASSPWTPNTGELFF,TGTGCCAGCAGCCCCTGGACCCCGAACACCGGGGAGCTGTTTTTT
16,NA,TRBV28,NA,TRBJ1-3,CASGRGTTQGGNTIYF,TGTGCCAGTGGAAGGGGGACGACCCAAGGCGGAAACACCATATATTTT
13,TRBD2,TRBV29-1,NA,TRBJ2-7,CSVYGTKGYEQYF,TGCAGCGTTTATGGGACTAAAGGCTACGAGCAGTACTTC
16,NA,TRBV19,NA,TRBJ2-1,CASSHIAASSYNEQFF,TGTGCCAGTAGCCACATAGCGGCAAGCTCCTACAATGAGCAGTTCTTC
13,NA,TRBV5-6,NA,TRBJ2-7,CASSLEKGSKQYF,TGTGCCAGCAGCTTGGAGAAGGGATCCAAGCAGTACTTC
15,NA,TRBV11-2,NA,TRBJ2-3,CASSLAGLPPDTQYF,TGTGCCAGCAGCTTGGCTGGCCTACCCCCAGATACGCAGTATTTT
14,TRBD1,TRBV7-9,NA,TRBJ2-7,CASSGRDRGYEQYF,TGTGCCAGCAGCGGCCGGGACAGGGGCTACGAGCAGTACTTC
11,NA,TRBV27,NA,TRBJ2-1,CASLSGNEQFF,TGTGCCAGCCTAAGCGGCAATGAGCAGTTCTTC
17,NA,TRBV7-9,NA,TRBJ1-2,CASSFATGGINNYGYTF,TGTGCCAGCAGCTTCGCAACCGGAGGGATAAACAACTATGGCTACACCTTC
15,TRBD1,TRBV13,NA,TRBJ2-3,CASSLWGQGDDTQYF,TGTGCCAGCAGCTTATGGGGACAGGGTGACGATACGCAGTATTTT
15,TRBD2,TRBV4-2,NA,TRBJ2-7,CASSQEGTSSYEQYF,TGTGCCAGCAGCCAAGAAGGGACTAGCTCCTACGAGCAGTACTTC
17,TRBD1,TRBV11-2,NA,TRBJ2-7,CASSSDSLWDRGLEQYF,TGTGCCAGCAGCTCCGATTCCTTATGGGACAGGGGGCTTGAGCAGTACTTC
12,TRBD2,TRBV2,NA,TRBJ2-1,CASVGGAHEQFF,TGTGCCAGCGTCGGGGGGGCCCATGAGCAGTTCTTC
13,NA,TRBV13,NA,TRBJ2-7,CASSLGQAEEQYF,TGTGCCAGCAGCTTAGGACAGGCAGAAGAGCAGTACTTC
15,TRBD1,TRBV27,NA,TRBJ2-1,CASSPWTGEWDEQFF,TGTGCCAGCAGTCCGTGGACAGGGGAGTGGGATGAGCAGTTCTTC
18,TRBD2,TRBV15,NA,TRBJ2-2,CATSRDRLAGLNTGELFF,TGTGCCACCAGCAGAGATCGACTAGCGGGACTGAACACCGGGGAGCTGTTTTTT
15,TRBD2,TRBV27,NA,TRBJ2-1,CASNPTSGNYNGQFF,TGTGCCAGCAACCCCACTAGCGGGAACTACAATGGGCAGTTCTTC
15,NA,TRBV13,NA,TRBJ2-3,CASSLTGRGTDTQYF,TGTGCCAGCAGCTTAACAGGGAGGGGTACAGATACGCAGTATTTT
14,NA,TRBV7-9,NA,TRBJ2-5,CASSPPDMGETQYF,TGTGCCAGCAGCCCACCTGACATGGGGGAGACCCAGTACTTC
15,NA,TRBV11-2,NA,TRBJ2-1,CASSLDEDYHNEQFF,TGTGCCAGCAGCTTAGATGAAGACTACCACAATGAGCAGTTCTTC
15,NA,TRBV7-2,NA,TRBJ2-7,CASSLASDFSYEQYF,TGTGCCAGCAGCTTAGCGAGTGACTTCTCCTACGAGCAGTACTTC
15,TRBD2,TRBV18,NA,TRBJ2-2,CASSPGTTNAGELFF,TGTGCCAGCTCACCAGGGACTACGAACGCCGGGGAGCTGTTTTTT
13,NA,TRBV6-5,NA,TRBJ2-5,CASSLDGEETQYF,TGTGCCAGCAGTTTGGACGGAGAAGAGACCCAGTACTTC
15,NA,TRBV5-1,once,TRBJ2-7,CASNYAGTGSYEQYF,TGCGCCAGCAATTACGCCGGGACGGGCTCCTACGAGCAGTACTTC
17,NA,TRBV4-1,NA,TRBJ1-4,CASSQEGSGQGQEKLFF,TGCGCCAGCAGCCAAGAAGGATCGGGGCAGGGGCAAGAAAAACTGTTTTTT
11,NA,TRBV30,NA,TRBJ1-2,CARGQPDGYTF,TGTGCCCGAGGACAGCCGGATGGCTACACCTTC
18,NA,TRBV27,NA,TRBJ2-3,CASSLSIEGRGDIDTQYF,TGTGCCAGCAGTTTATCTATAGAGGGTCGGGGGGACATAGATACGCAGTATTTT
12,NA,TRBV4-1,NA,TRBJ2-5,CASSQDPLTQYF,TGCGCCAGCAGCCAAGATCCCTTGACCCAGTACTTC
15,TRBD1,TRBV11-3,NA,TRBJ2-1,CASSNRDSPSGEQFF,TGTGCCAGCAGCAACCGGGACAGCCCCTCTGGTGAGCAGTTCTTC
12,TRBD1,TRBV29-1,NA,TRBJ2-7,CSVPGTGDEQYF,TGCAGCGTCCCCGGGACAGGGGACGAGCAGTACTTC
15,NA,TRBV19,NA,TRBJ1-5,CASSIMGGGDQPQHF,TGTGCCAGTAGTATAATGGGGGGAGGGGATCAGCCCCAGCATTTT
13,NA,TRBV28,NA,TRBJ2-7,CASRDRSAGEQYF,TGTGCCAGCAGGGATCGGTCGGCGGGGGAGCAGTACTTC
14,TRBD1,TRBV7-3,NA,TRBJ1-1,CASSSGQGNTEAFF,TGTGCCAGCAGCTCTGGACAGGGGAACACTGAAGCTTTCTTT
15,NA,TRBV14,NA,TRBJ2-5,CASSQEKGTGETQYF,TGTGCCAGCAGCCAAGAAAAAGGAACGGGAGAGACCCAGTACTTC
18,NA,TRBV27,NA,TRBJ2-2,CASSPGNQLSVNTGELFF,TGTGCCAGCAGCCCCGGGAACCAACTGAGTGTGAACACCGGGGAGCTGTTTTTT
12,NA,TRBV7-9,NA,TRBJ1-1,CASSFSDGEAFF,TGTGCCAGCAGCTTTTCGGACGGTGAAGCTTTCTTT
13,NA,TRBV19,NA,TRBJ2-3,CASSTLTTDTQYF,TGTGCCAGTAGTACCTTGACGACAGATACGCAGTATTTT
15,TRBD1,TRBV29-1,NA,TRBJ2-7,CSGVGGTGDPYEQYF,TGCAGCGGCGTCGGGGGGACAGGGGATCCCTACGAGCAGTACTTC
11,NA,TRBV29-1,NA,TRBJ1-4,CSVEKDEKLFF,TGCAGCGTTGAGAAGGATGAAAAACTGTTTTTT
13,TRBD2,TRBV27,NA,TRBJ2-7,CASWGAGPYEQYF,TGTGCCAGCTGGGGAGCGGGACCCTACGAGCAGTACTTC
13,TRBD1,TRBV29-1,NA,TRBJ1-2,CSVERDRGRGYTF,TGCAGCGTTGAAAGGGACAGGGGGCGTGGCTACACCTTC
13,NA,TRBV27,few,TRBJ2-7,CASSKNSGFEQYF,TGTGCCAGCAGTAAAAACTCAGGGTTCGAGCAGTACTTC
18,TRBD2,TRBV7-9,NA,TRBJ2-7,CASSTNELGLAAPYEQYF,TGTGCCAGCAGCACCAACGAACTGGGACTAGCGGCTCCCTACGAGCAGTACTTC